This T cell receptor beta chain derives from a study of T-cell memory formation after mild COVID-19. Whole-study findings and limits: Later expanders leaned CD4+, whereas clones that contracted between day 15 and 85 were balanced CD4/CD8.

In TCRdb, the 5' RACE reads were re-called with MiXCR into one record per CDR3 protein. The sample has roughly 100,000 distinct CDR3 sequences, around 12% seen once; the top ten hold 25% to 35%. Remarks on this clonotype: Its target is unknown.

Looked up from germline, CDR1 is GTSNPN and CDR2 is SVGIG (reference sequence). V shed 2 bases and J 4 bases; nucleotides not matched to a gene: 5. The CDR3 totals 14 residues. This receptor was obtained from an adult woman who had mild COVID-19 (a few samples of this study predate the infection). Cell type and time point are not known. Input material: PBMCs or a T cell subset sorted from them (not recorded which). The rearrangement links TRBV30 to TRBJ1-2; 9 bases align to TRBD1. This CDR3 is CAWSYGTGTYGYTF. DNA of the CDR3: TGTGCCTGGAGTTACGGGACAGGGACCTATGGCTACACCTTC.